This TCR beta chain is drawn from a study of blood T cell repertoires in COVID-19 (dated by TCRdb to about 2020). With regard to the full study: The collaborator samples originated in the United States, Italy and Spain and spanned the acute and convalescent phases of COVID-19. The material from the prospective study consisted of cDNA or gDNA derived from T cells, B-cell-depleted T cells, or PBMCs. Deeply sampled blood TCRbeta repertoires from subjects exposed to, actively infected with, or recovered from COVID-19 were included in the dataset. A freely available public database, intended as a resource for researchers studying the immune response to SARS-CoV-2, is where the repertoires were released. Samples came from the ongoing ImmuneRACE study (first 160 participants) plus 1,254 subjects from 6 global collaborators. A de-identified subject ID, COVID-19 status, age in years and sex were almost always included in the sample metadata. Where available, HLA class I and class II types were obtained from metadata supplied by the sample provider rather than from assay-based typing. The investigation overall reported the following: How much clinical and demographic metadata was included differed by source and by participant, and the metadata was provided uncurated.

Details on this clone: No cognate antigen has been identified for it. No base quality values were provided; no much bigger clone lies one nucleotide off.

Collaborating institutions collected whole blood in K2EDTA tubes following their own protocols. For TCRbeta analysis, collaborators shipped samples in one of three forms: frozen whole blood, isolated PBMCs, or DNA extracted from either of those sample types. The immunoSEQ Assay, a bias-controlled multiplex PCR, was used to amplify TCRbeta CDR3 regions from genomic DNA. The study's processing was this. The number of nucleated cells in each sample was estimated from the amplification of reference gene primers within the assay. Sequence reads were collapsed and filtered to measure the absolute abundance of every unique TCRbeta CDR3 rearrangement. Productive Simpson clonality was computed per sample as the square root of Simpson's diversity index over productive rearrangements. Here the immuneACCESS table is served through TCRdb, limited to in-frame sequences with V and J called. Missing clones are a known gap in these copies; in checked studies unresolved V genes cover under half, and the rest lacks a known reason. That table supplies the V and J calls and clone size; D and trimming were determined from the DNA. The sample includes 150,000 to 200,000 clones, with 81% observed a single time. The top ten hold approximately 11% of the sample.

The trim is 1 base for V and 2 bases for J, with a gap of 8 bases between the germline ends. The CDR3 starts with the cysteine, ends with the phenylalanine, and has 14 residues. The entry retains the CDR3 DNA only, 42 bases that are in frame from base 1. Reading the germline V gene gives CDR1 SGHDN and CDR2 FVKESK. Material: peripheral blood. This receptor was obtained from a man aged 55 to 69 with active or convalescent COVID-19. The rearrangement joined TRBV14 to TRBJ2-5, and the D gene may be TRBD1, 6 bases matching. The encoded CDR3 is CASSQGQGQETQYF. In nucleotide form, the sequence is TGTGCCAGCAGCCAAGGCCAGGGGCAAGAGACCCAGTACTTC.